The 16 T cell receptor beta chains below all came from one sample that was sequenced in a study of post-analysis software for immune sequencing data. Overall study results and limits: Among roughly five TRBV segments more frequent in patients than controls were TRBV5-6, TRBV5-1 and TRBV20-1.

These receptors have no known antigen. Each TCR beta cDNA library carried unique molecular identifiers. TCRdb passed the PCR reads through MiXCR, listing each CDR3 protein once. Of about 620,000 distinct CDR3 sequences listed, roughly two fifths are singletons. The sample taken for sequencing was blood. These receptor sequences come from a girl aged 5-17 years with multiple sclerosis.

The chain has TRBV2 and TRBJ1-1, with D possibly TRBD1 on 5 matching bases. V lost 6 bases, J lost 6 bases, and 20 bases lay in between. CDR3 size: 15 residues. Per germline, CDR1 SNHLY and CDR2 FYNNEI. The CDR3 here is CASSKSGQDAAEAFF. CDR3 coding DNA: TGTGCCAGCAGCAAATCAGGGCAGGATGCCGCTGAAGCTTTCTTT.

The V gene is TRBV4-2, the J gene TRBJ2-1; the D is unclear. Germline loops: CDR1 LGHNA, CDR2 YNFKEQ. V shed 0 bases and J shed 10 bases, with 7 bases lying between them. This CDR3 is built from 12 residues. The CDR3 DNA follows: TGTGCCAGCAGCCAAGATGGGCGCGAGCAGTTCTTC. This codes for CASSQDGREQFF.

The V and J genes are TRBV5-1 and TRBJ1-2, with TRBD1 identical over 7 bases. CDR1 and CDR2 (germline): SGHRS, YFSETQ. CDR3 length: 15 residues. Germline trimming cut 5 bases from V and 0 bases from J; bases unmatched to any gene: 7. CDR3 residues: CASSGTELSNYGYTF. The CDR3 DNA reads TGCGCCAGCAGTGGGACAGAACTCTCTAACTATGGCTACACCTTC.

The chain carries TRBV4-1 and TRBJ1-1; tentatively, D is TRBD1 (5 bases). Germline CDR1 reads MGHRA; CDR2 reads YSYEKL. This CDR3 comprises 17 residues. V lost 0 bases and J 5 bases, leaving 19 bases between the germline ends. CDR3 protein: CASSQERYGTQKTEAFF. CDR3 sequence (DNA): TGCGCCAGCAGCCAAGAGCGATACGGGACCCAAAAAACTGAAGCTTTCTTT.

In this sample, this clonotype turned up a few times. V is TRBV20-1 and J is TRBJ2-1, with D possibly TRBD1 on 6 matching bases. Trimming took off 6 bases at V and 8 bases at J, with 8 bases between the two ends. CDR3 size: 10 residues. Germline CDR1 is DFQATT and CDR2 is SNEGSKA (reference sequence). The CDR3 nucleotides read TGCAGTGCCAGGACAGATGAGCAGTTCTTC. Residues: CSARTDEQFF.

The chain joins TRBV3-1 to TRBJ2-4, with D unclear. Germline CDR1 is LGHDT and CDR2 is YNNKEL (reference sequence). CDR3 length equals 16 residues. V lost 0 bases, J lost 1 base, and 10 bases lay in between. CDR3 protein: CASSQEGFVAKNIQYF. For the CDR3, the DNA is TGTGCCAGCAGCCAAGAAGGATTTGTGGCCAAAAACATTCAGTACTTC.

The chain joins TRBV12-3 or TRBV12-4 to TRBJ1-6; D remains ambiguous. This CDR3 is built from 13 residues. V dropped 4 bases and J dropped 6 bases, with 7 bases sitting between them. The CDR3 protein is CASSSNANSPLHF. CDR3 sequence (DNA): TGTGCCAGCAGTTCGAATGCTAATTCACCCCTCCACTTT.

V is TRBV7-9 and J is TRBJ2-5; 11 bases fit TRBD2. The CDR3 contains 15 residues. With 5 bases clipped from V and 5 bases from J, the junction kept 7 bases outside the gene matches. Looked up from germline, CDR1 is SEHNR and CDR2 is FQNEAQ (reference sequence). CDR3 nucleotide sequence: TGTGCCAGCAGCCCGGGGACTAGCGGCACGGAGACCCAGTACTTC. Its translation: CASSPGTSGTETQYF.

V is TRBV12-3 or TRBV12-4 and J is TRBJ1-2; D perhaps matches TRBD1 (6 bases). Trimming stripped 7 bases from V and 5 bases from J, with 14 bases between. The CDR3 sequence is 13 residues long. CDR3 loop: CASTSSGAYGYTF. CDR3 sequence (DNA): TGTGCCAGCACCTCGTCAGGGGCGTATGGCTACACCTTC.

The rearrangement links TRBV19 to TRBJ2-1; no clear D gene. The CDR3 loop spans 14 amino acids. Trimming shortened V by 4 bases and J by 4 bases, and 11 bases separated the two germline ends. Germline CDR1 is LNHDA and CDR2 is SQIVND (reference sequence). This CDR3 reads CASSNFQGYNEQFF. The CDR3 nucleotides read TGTGCCAGTAGTAATTTCCAAGGTTACAATGAGCAGTTCTTC.

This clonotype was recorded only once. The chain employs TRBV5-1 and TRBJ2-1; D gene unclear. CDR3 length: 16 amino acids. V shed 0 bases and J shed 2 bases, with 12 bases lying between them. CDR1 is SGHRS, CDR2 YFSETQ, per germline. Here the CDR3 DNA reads TGCGCCAGCAGCTTGGGGGCAGGTATCACCTACAATGAGCAGTTCTTC. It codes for CASSLGAGITYNEQFF.

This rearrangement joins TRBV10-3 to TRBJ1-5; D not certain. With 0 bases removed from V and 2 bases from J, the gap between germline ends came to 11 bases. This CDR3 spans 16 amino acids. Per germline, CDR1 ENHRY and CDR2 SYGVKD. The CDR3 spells CAISESWQRGNQPQHF. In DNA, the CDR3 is TGTGCCATCAGTGAGTCGTGGCAGAGGGGCAATCAGCCCCAGCATTTT.

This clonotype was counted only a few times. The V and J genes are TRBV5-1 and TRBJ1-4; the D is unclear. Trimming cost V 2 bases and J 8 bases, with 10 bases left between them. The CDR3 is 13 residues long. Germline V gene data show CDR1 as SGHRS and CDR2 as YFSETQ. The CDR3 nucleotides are TGCGCCAGCAGCTTACTGCCGAGGGAAAAACTGTTTTTT. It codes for CASSLLPREKLFF.

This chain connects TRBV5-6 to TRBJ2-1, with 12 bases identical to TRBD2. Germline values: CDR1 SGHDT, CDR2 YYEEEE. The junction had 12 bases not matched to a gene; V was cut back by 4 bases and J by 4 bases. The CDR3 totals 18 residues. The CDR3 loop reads CASSLTTTLAGGYNEQFF. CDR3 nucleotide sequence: TGTGCCAGCAGCCTAACCACTACGCTAGCGGGAGGGTACAATGAGCAGTTCTTC.

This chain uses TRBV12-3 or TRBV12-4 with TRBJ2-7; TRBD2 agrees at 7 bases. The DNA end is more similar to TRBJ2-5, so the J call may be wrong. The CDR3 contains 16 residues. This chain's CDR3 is CASSFLAGVGQETQYF. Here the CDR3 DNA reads TGTGCCAGCAGTTTTCTGGCGGGAGTTGGCCAAGAGACCCAGTACTTC.

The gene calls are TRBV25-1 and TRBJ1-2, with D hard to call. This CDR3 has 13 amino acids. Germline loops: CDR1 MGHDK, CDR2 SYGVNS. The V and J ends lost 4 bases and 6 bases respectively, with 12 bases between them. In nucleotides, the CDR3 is TGTGCCAGCAGTGCGAAAGTAGGGAATGGCTACACCTTC. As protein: CASSAKVGNGYTF.